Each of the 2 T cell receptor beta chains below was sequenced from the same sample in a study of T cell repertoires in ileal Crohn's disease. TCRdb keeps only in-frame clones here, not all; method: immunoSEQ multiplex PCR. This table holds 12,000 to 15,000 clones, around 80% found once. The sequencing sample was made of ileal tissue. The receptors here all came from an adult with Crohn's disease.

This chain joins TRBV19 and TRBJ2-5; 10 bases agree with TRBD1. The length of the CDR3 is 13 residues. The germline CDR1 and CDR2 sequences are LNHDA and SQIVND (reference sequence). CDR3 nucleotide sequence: TGTGCGAGCCGGGACAGGGGAAGAGAGACCCAGTACTTC. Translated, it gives CASRDRGRETQYF. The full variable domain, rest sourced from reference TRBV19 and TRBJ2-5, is DGGITQSPKYLFRKEGQNVTLSCEQNLNHDAMYWYRQDPGQGLRLIYYSQIVNDFQKGDIAEGYSVSREKKESFPLTVTSAQKNPTAFYLCASRDRGRETQYFGPGTRLLVL.

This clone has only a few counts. As DNA, the CDR3 is TGTGCCAGCTCACCAGGGGGCCAACAAGAGACCCAGTACTTC. Protein sequence: CASSPGGQQETQYF. The chain has TRBV6-1 and TRBJ2-5; 8 positions agree with TRBD1. The ends lost 8 bases at V and 2 bases at J; junction bases unmatched: 7. This CDR3 region has 14 residues. Germline lookup yields CDR1 MNHNS and CDR2 SASEGT.